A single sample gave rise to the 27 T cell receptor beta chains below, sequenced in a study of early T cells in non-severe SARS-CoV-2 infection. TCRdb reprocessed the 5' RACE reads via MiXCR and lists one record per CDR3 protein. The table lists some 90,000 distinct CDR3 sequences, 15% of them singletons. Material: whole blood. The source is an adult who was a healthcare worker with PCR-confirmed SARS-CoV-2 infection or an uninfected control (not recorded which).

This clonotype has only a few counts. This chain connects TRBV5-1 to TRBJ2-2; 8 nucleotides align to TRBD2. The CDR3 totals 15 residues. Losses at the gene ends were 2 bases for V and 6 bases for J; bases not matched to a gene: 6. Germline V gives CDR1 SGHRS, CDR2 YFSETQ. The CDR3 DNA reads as TGCGCCAGCAGCTTTATCAGCGGGAGTTCCGGGGAGCTGTTTTTT. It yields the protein CASSFISGSSGELFF.

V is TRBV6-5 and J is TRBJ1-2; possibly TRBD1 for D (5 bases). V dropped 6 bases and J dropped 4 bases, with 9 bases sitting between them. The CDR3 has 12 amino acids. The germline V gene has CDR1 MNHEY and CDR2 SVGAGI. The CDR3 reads CASSSGAYGYTF. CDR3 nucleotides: TGTGCCAGCAGCTCCGGGGCCTATGGCTACACCTTC.

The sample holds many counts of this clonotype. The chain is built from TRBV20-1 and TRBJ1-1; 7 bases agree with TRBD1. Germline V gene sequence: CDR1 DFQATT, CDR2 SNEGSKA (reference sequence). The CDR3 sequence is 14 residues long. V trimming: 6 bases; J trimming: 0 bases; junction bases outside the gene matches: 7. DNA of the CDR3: TGCAGTGCCAAACGGGGACAGTTGAACACTGAAGCTTTCTTT. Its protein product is CSAKRGQLNTEAFF.

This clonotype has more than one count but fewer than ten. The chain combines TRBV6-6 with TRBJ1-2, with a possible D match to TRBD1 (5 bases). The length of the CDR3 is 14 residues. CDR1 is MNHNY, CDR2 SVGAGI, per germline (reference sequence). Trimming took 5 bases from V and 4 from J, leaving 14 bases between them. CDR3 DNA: TGTGCCAGCAGTCCACATGACAGACTCTATGGCTACACCTTC. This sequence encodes CASSPHDRLYGYTF.

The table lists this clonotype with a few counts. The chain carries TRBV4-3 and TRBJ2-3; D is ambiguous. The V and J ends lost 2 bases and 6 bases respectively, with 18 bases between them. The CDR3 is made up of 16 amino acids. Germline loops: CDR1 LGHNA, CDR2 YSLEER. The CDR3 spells CASSQRTGSTGDTQYF. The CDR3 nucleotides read TGCGCCAGCAGCCAAAGAACCGGGTCTACTGGGGATACGCAGTATTTT.

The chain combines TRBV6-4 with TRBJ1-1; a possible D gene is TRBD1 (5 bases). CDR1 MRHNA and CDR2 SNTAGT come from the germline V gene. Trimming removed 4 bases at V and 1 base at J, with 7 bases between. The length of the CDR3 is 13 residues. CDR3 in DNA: TGTGCCAGCAGTGCGGGGGAGAACACTGAAGCTTTCTTT. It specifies CASSAGENTEAFF.

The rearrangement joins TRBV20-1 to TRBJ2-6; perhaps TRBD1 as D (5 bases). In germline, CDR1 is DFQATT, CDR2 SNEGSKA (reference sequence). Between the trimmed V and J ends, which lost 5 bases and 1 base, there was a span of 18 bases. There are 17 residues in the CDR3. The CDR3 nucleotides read TGCAGTGCTGCCGACAGAGGTACTACGTCTGGGGCCAACGTCCTGACTTTC. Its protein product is CSAADRGTTSGANVLTF.

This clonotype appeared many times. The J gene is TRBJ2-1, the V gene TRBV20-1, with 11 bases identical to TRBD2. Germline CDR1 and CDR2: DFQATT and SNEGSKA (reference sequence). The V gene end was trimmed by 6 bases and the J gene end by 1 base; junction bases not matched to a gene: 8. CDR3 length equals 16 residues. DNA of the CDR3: TGCAGTGCCGTCACTAGCGGGAGAGAATCCTACAATGAGCAGTTCTTC. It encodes CSAVTSGRESYNEQFF.

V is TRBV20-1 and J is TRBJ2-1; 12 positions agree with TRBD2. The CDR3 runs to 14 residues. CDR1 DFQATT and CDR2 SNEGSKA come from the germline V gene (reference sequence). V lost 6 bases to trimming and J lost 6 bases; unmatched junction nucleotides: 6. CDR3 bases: TGCAGTGCCCCACGGACTAGCGGGGCCAATGAGCAGTTCTTC. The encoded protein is CSAPRTSGANEQFF.

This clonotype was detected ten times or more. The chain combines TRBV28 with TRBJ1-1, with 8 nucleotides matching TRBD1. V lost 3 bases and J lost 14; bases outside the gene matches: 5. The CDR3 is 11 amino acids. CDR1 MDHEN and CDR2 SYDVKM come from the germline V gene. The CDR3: CASSLPDRVFF. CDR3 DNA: TGTGCCAGCAGTTTGCCGGACAGGGTATTCTTT.

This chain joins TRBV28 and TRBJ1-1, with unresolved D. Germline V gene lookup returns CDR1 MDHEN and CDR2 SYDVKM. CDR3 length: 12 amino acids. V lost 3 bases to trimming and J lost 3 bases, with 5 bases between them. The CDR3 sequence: CASSFRDTEAFF. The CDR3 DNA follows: TGTGCCAGCAGTTTCCGGGACACTGAAGCTTTCTTT.

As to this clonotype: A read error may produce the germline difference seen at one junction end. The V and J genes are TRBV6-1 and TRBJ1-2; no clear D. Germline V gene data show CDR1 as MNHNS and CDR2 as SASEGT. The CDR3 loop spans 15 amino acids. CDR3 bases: TGTGCCAGCAGACTAGAGGTATCCTCTAACTACGGCTACACCTTC. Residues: CASRLEVSSNYGYTF.

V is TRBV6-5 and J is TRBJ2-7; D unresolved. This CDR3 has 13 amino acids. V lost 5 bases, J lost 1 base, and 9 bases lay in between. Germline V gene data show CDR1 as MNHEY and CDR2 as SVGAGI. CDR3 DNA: TGTGCCAGCAGTCAGAGACATTCCTACGAGCAGTACTTC. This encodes CASSQRHSYEQYF.

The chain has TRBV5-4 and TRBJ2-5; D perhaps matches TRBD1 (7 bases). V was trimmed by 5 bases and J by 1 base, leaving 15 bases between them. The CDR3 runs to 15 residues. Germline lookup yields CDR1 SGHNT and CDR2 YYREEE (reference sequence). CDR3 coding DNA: TGTGCCAGCAGGATCAGGGGGGACTTCCAAGAGACCCAGTACTTC. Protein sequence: CASRIRGDFQETQYF.

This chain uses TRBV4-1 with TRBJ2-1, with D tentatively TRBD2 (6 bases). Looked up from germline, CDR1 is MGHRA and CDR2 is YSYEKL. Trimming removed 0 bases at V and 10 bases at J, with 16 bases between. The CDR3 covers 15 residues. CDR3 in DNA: TGCGCCAGCAGCCAAGAGGCGGGATCCCCCCCGGAGCAGTTCTTC. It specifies CASSQEAGSPPEQFF.

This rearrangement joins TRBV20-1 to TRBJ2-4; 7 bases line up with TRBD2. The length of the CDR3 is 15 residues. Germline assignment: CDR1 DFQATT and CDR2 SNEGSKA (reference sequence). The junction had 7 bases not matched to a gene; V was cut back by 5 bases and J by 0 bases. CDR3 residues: CSALGGDLAKNIQYF. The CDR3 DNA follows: TGCAGTGCTCTGGGGGGGGACCTAGCCAAAAACATTCAGTACTTC.

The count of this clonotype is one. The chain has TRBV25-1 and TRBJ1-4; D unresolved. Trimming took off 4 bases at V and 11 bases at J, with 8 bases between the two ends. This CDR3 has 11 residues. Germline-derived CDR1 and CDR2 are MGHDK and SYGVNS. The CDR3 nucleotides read TGTGCCAGCAGTGTAACGAGGAAACTGTTTTTT. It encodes CASSVTRKLFF.

The CDR3 coding sequence is TGTGCCACCGGCCAGGGGAACTATGGCTACACCTTC. Its protein is CATGQGNYGYTF. The chain has TRBV24-1 and TRBJ1-2, with D perhaps TRBD1 (6 bases). V lost 9 bases, J lost 2 bases, and 9 bases lay in between. The CDR3 spans 12 residues. The germline V gene has CDR1 KGHDR and CDR2 SFDVKD.

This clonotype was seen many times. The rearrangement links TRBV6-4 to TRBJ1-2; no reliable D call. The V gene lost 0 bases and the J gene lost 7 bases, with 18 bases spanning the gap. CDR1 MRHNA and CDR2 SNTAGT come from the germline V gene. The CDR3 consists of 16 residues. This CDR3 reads CASSDSGLNRRSGYTF. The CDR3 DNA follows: TGTGCCAGCAGTGACTCCGGCCTAAATAGAAGGAGTGGCTACACCTTC.

In DNA, the CDR3 is TGTGCCAGCAGCAGACGACTAGCGGGACGCACAGATACGCAGTATTTT. This gives the protein CASSRRLAGRTDTQYF. The gene calls are TRBV12-3 or TRBV12-4 and TRBJ2-3; 11 nucleotides agree with TRBD2. Losses at the gene ends were 6 bases for V and 1 base for J; bases not matched to a gene: 6. This CDR3 has 16 residues.

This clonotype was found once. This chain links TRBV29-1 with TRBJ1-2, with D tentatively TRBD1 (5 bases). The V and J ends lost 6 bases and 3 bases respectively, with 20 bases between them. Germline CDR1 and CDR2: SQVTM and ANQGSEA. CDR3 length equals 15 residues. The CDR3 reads CSVLPPQGPDYGYTF. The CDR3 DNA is TGCAGCGTCTTACCTCCCCAGGGCCCGGACTATGGCTACACCTTC.

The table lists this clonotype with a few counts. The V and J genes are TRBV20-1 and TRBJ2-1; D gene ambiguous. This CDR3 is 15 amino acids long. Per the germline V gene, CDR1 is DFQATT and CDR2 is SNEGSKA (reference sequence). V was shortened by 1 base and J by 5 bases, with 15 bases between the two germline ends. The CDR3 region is CSARGASRANNEQFF. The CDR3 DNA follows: TGCAGTGCTAGAGGGGCTAGTCGGGCAAACAATGAGCAGTTCTTC.

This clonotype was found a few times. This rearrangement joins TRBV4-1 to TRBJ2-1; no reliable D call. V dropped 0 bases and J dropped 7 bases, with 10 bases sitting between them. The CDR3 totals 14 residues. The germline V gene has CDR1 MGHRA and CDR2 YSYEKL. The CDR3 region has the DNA TGCGCCAGCAGCCAAGATCCTAGACCGAATGAGCAGTTCTTC. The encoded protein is CASSQDPRPNEQFF.

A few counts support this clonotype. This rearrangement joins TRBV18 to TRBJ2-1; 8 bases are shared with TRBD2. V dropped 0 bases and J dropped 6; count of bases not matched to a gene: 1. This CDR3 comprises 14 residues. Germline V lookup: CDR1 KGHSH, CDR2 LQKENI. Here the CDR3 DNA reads TGTGCCAGCTCACCACCGGGACTAGGCAATGAGCAGTTCTTC. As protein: CASSPPGLGNEQFF.

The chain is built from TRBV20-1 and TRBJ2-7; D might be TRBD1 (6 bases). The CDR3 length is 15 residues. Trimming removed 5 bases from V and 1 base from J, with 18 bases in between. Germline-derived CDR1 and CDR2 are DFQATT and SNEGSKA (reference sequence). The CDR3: CSARKPVDSSYEQYF. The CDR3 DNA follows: TGCAGTGCTCGAAAACCCGTGGACAGTTCCTACGAGCAGTACTTC.

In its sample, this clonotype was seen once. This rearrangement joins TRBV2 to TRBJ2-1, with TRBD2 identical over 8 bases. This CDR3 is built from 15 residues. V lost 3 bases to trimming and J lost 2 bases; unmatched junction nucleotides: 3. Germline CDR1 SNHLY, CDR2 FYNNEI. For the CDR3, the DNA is TGTGCCAGCAGTGAGCAAGCGGGAGCCTACAATGAGCAGTTCTTC. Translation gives CASSEQAGAYNEQFF.

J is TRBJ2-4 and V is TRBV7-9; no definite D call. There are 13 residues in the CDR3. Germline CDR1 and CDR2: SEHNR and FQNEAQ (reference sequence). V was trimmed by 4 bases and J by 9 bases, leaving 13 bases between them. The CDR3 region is CASSYTTRAIQYF. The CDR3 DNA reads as TGTGCCAGCAGCTATACGACCCGAGCCATTCAGTACTTC.